These 14 T cell receptor beta chains originate from one sample sequenced in a study of cytomegalovirus exposure and HLA in healthy donors. Primers: 60 Vbeta forward and 13 Jbeta reverse. Only in-frame clones appear in the TCRdb table, and some are missing; sequencing was by immunoSEQ multiplex PCR. This sample has 150,000 to 200,000 clones, with more than 60% found just once. The specimen sequenced was PBMCs. The receptors come from a female donor in good health and CMV-seronegative.

The chain joins TRBV11-2 to TRBJ2-3; D unresolved. V was trimmed by 3 bases and J by 0 bases, leaving 10 bases between them. Germline values: CDR1 SGHAT, CDR2 FQNNGV. There are 15 residues in the CDR3. Here the CDR3 reads CASSLSTVSTDTQYF. CDR3 nucleotides: TGTGCCAGCAGCTTGAGTACGGTTAGCACAGATACGCAGTATTTT.

This chain joins TRBV7-2 and TRBJ1-5, with D possibly matching TRBD1 (6 bases). Trimming stripped 4 bases from V and 0 bases from J, with 13 bases between. The CDR3 has 16 amino acids. CDR1 SGHTA and CDR2 FQGNSA come from the germline V gene. The CDR3 spells CASSYGGQYSNQPQHF. For the CDR3, the DNA is TGTGCCAGCAGCTACGGAGGACAGTATAGCAATCAGCCCCAGCATTTT.

The CDR3 DNA is TGTGCCACCAGCAGAGCCGTGAACACTGAAGCTTTCTTT. Translated, it gives CATSRAVNTEAFF. The chain carries TRBV15 and TRBJ1-1; D is ambiguous. V was trimmed by 1 base and J by 0 bases, leaving 3 bases between them. The germline gives CDR1 LNHNV, CDR2 YYDKDF (reference sequence). The CDR3 spans 13 residues.

The chain uses TRBV19 and TRBJ1-1; D call uncertain. V was shortened by 3 bases and J by 4 bases, with 12 bases between the two germline ends. From germline, CDR1 is LNHDA and CDR2 SQIVND (reference sequence). The CDR3 has 14 amino acids. The CDR3 DNA follows: TGTGCCAGTAGTATTTTAAGGGAGGGCACTGAAGCTTTCTTT. Amino acid sequence: CASSILREGTEAFF.

V and J are TRBV7-3 and TRBJ2-7, with TRBD1 identical over 8 bases. From germline, CDR1 is SGHTA and CDR2 FQGTGA. Trimming removed 5 bases from V and 2 bases from J; junction bases left unmatched: 5. There are 14 residues in the CDR3. The CDR3 sequence is CASSPDRGPYEQYF. In DNA, the CDR3 is TGTGCCAGCAGCCCAGACAGGGGACCCTACGAGCAGTACTTC. Variable domain in full (rest from reference TRBV7-3 and TRBJ2-7): GAGVSQTPSNKVTEKGKYVELRCDPISGHTALYWYRQSLGQGPEFLIYFQGTGAADDSGLPNDRFFAVRPEGSVSTLKIQRTERGDSAVYLCASSPDRGPYEQYFGPGTRLTVT.

This clone was recorded once. This chain uses TRBV30 with TRBJ2-3; TRBD2 agrees at 7 bases. CDR3 length equals 14 residues. Germline values: CDR1 GTSNPN, CDR2 SVGIG (reference sequence). Germline trimming cut 8 bases from V and 3 bases from J; bases unmatched to any gene: 11. The CDR3 reads CAKMAKGGTDTQYF. The CDR3 region has the DNA TGTGCCAAAATGGCCAAGGGAGGGACAGATACGCAGTATTTT. Combining the CDR3 with reference TRBV30 and TRBJ2-3 gives the whole variable domain SQTIHQWPATLVQPVGSPLSLECTVEGTSNPNLYWYRQAAGRGLQLLFYSVGIGQISSEVPQNLSASRPQDRQFILSSKKLLLSDSGFYLCAKMAKGGTDTQYFGPGTRLTVL.

V and J are TRBV7-9 and TRBJ1-1; D remains unclear. The CDR3 consists of 12 residues. V lost 1 base to trimming and J lost 4 bases, with 4 bases between them. The germline V gene has CDR1 SEHNR and CDR2 FQNEAQ (reference sequence). The DNA for the CDR3 is TGTGCCAGCAGCTTAGTGGCCACTGAAGCTTTCTTT. Encoded protein: CASSLVATEAFF. The full variable domain, completed using reference TRBV7-9 and TRBJ1-1, is DTGVSQNPRHKITKRGQNVTFRCDPISEHNRLYWYRQTLGQGPEFLTYFQNEAQLEKSRLLSDRFSAERPKGSFSTLEIQRTEQGDSAMYLCASSLVATEAFFGQGTRLTVV.

The chain couples TRBV5-1 to TRBJ2-7; 8 bases line up with TRBD1. V gave up 3 bases and J gave up 7 bases; unmatched junction bases: 9. Germline V gene sequence: CDR1 SGHRS, CDR2 YFSETQ. The CDR3 runs 14 residues. The CDR3 DNA sequence: TGCGCCAGCAGCTCCGGGACAGGCCCTAGAGAGCAGTACTTC. This encodes CASSSGTGPREQYF. The full variable domain, completed using reference TRBV5-1 and TRBJ2-7, is KAGVTQTPRYLIKTRGQQVTLSCSPISGHRSVSWYQQTPGQGLQFLFEYFSETQRNKGNFPGRFSGRQFSNSRSEMNVSTLELGDSALYLCASSSGTGPREQYFGPGTRLTVT.

CDR3 region: CASSYHGLAGNEQFF. In DNA form, the CDR3 reads TGTGCCAGCAGTTACCATGGACTAGCGGGGAATGAGCAGTTCTTC. The V gene is TRBV6-6, the J gene TRBJ2-1, with 12 bases lining up with TRBD2. The trim removed 2 bases at V and 7 bases at J, leaving 3 bases unmatched. Per the germline V gene, CDR1 is MNHNY and CDR2 is SVGAGI (reference sequence). There are 15 residues in the CDR3.

The chain is built from TRBV14 and TRBJ2-7, with 9 positions matching TRBD2. Germline-derived CDR1 and CDR2 are SGHDN and FVKESK. The length of the CDR3 is 16 residues. The trim removed 1 base at V and 1 base at J, leaving 5 bases unmatched. CDR3 loop: CASSQVVAGVSYEQYF. The CDR3 DNA is TGTGCCAGCAGCCAAGTAGTAGCGGGAGTATCCTACGAGCAGTACTTC.

The chain links TRBV11-2 to TRBJ2-3; D remains unclear. The germline CDR1 and CDR2 sequences are SGHAT and FQNNGV. The CDR3 length is 15 residues. V lost 5 bases and J 1 base, leaving 13 bases between the germline ends. The CDR3 coding sequence is TGTGCCAGCAGCCCCGAGACACTGCGCACAGATACGCAGTATTTT. Translated, it gives CASSPETLRTDTQYF. Complete variable domain (other parts from reference TRBV11-2 and TRBJ2-3): EAGVAQSPRYKIIEKRQSVAFWCNPISGHATLYWYQQILGQGPKLLIQFQNNGVVDDSQLPKDRFSAERLKGVDSTLKIQPAKLEDSAVYLCASSPETLRTDTQYFGPGTRLTVL.

This CDR3 is CASSPPRETQYF. In DNA form, the CDR3 reads TGTGCCAGCTCACCACCCAGGGAAACCCAGTACTTC. The gene calls are TRBV18 and TRBJ2-7, with D possibly TRBD1 on 5 matching bases. Germline CDR1 is KGHSH and CDR2 is LQKENI. This CDR3 contains 12 residues. The germline V and J ends were trimmed by 0 bases and 10 bases, with 10 bases remaining between them.

V is TRBV19 and J is TRBJ1-5; 9 bases fit TRBD1. The junction had 6 bases not matched to a gene; V was cut back by 6 bases and J by 3 bases. Germline V gene sequence: CDR1 LNHDA, CDR2 SQIVND (reference sequence). This CDR3 has 15 residues. CDR3 sequence reads: CASRPGQGVNQPQHF. The CDR3 nucleotides are TGTGCCAGTAGACCGGGACAGGGCGTCAATCAGCCCCAGCATTTT.

This clone was seen more than once but under ten times. This sequence joins TRBV27 and TRBJ2-2; D is uncertain. The length of the CDR3 is 13 residues. CDR1 and CDR2 (germline): MNHEY, SMNVEV (reference sequence). Trimming stripped 3 bases from V and 4 bases from J, with 6 bases between. Here the CDR3 reads CASSFFSTGELFF. The DNA of the CDR3 is TGTGCCAGCAGTTTTTTCTCCACCGGGGAGCTGTTTTTT.